These 17 T cell receptor beta chains came from one sample sequenced in a study of Ad26.COV2.S vaccination and SARS-CoV-2 variants. Generated by immunoSEQ multiplex PCR, the TCRdb table keeps only in-frame clones and is missing some. The data contain about 410,000 clones, 80% to 90% of them seen just once; the ten biggest clones take up 3% to 4.5%. Documented treatment: some 20 received Ad26.COV2.S at low or high dose, single or two shots; 5 received placebo; per-sample allocation not given. Material that was analyzed had been drawn on day 63 after the first vaccine or placebo injection. Sequenced material: peripheral blood, taken in a trial of Ad26.COV2.S vaccine versus placebo. The receptors originated from a person between 18 and 65 years old who received the Ad26.COV2.S COVID-19 vaccine or a placebo.

The table lists this clone with a count of one. The rearrangement links TRBV24-1 to TRBJ2-1; no clear D. CDR3 length: 14 amino acids. Deletions cut 2 bases from V and 7 bases from J, with 11 bases between. From germline, CDR1 is KGHDR and CDR2 SFDVKD. CDR3 coding DNA: TGTGCCACCAGTGATTCCGCGGACGGGAATGAGCAGTTCTTC. As protein: CATSDSADGNEQFF.

The genes are TRBV10-1 and TRBJ1-1; D not certain. V lost 2 bases and J 4 bases, leaving 2 bases between the germline ends. This CDR3 spans 11 amino acids. Germline values: CDR1 WNHNN, CDR2 SYGVQD (reference sequence). CDR3 loop: CASSEGTEAFF. CDR3 DNA sequence: TGCGCCAGCAGTGAGGGCACTGAAGCTTTCTTT.

This clone appeared a single time. The chain carries TRBV5-5 and TRBJ1-5; TRBD1 matches 7 bases. CDR3 length equals 15 residues. CDR1 and CDR2 from the germline V gene are SGHKS and YYEKEE (reference sequence). V lost 0 bases to trimming and J lost 4 bases; unmatched junction nucleotides: 4. The CDR3 nucleotides read TGTGCCAGCAGCTTGGGACAGGGAAGTAATCAGCCCCAGCATTTT. Translated: CASSLGQGSNQPQHF.

V gene TRBV19 combines with J gene TRBJ1-4; the D is unclear. V was pared by 8 bases and J by 4 bases, with 20 bases between. This CDR3 is built from 16 residues. In germline, CDR1 is LNHDA, CDR2 SQIVND (reference sequence). The CDR3 DNA reads TGTGCCAGTTCTACCGACCCAGGACGGTTTAATGAAAAACTGTTTTTT. This encodes CASSTDPGRFNEKLFF. Full variable domain (remainder filled in from reference TRBV19 and TRBJ1-4): DGGITQSPKYLFRKEGQNVTLSCEQNLNHDAMYWYRQDPGQGLRLIYYSQIVNDFQKGDIAEGYSVSREKKESFPLTVTSAQKNPTAFYLCASSTDPGRFNEKLFFGSGTQLSVL.

Here the CDR3 DNA reads TGCGCCAGCAGCTTGGACTTGGGGACAGGTGAGCAGTTCTTC. Its translation: CASSLDLGTGEQFF. The chain is built from TRBV5-1 and TRBJ2-1; TRBD1 agrees at 8 bases. From germline, CDR1 is SGHRS and CDR2 YFSETQ. The CDR3 runs to 14 residues. Trimming took 0 bases from V and 9 from J; bases not matched to a gene: 5.

V gene TRBV2 combines with J gene TRBJ2-3; 10 bases agree with TRBD1. CDR1 is SNHLY and CDR2 is FYNNEI in the germline V gene. Trimming took 8 bases from V and 3 from J; bases not matched to a gene: 5. This CDR3 is 14 amino acids long. The DNA for the CDR3 is TGTGCCAGCGATCGGGACAGGGGAACAGATACGCAGTATTTT. This encodes CASDRDRGTDTQYF.

The V and J genes are TRBV18 and TRBJ1-1; D is uncertain. V gave up 3 bases and J gave up 8 bases, with 19 bases separating them. CDR1 KGHSH and CDR2 LQKENI come from the germline V gene. The CDR3 totals 15 residues. The CDR3 DNA reads TGTGCCAGCTCACCTATCGATGGAAGACTGAGGGAAGCTTTCTTT. Its protein product is CASSPIDGRLREAFF.

The V and J genes are TRBV25-1 and TRBJ2-5; D gene ambiguous. This CDR3 comprises 14 residues. Between the trimmed V and J ends, which lost 1 base and 7 bases, there was a span of 13 bases. The germline CDR1 and CDR2 sequences are MGHDK and SYGVNS. In DNA, the CDR3 is TGTGCCAGCAGTGAATCTGGGCTAGGAGTGACCCAGTACTTC. Its translation: CASSESGLGVTQYF.

This clone was seen more than once but under ten times. Relative to the germline gene, one junction end is altered; a read error may explain this. CDR3 bases: TGCTTGACAGGGAACAATTCACCCCTCCACTTT. Amino acid sequence: CLTGNNSPLHF. The rearrangement joins TRBV9 to TRBJ1-6, with 7 bases identical to TRBD1. Germline V gene data show CDR1 as SGDLS and CDR2 as YYNGEE. There are 11 residues in the CDR3.

This chain connects TRBV5-1 to TRBJ2-5; possibly TRBD2 for D (6 bases). Looked up from germline, CDR1 is SGHRS and CDR2 is YFSETQ. The V end was cut by 0 bases, the J end by 3 bases, with 9 bases between. The CDR3 contains 14 residues. CDR3 sequence: CASSLDWGEETQYF. CDR3 coding DNA: TGCGCCAGCAGCTTGGACTGGGGGGAAGAGACCCAGTACTTC.

The chain carries TRBV7-8 and TRBJ2-3; 7 bases are a match to TRBD1. J lost 2 bases, V lost 3 bases, and 14 bases had no gene match. The germline V gene encodes CDR1 SGHVS and CDR2 FQNEAQ. CDR3 length: 18 residues. CDR3 coding DNA: TGTGCCAGCAGCTTTTCCCCCCCCAGACAGGGAATCACAGATACGCAGTATTTT. Encoded protein: CASSFSPPRQGITDTQYF.

The chain has TRBV3-1 (or the pseudogene TRBV3-2) and TRBJ2-4, with 10 bases lining up with TRBD2. Germline V CDR1 and CDR2: LGHDT, YNNKEL (reference sequence). V dropped 1 base and J dropped 0; count of bases not matched to a gene: 6. CDR3 size: 18 residues. The chain's CDR3 is CASSQVGSGGVAKNIQYF. The CDR3 DNA is TGTGCCAGCAGCCAAGTGGGCAGCGGGGGGGTAGCCAAAAACATTCAGTACTTC.

Written as DNA, the CDR3 is TGTGCCAGCAGCTTAGAGCGGGGGGGCCGCAATGAGCAGTTCTTC. This sequence encodes CASSLERGGRNEQFF. The chain couples TRBV7-9 to TRBJ2-1; the match to TRBD2 covers 10 bases. The CDR3 length is 15 residues. The V and J ends lost 1 base and 6 bases, in that order; junction bases with no gene match: 3. Germline V gene sequence: CDR1 SEHNR, CDR2 FQNEAQ (reference sequence).

J is TRBJ2-7 and V is TRBV5-1; D uncertain. This CDR3 contains 15 residues. With 0 bases removed from V and 5 bases from J, the gap between germline ends came to 15 bases. CDR1 and CDR2 from the germline V gene are SGHRS and YFSETQ. CDR3 in amino acids: CASSLATPLSDEQYF. The CDR3 DNA is TGCGCCAGCAGCTTGGCCACCCCACTTTCCGACGAGCAGTACTTC. Full variable domain (rest looked up from reference TRBV5-1 and TRBJ2-7): KAGVTQTPRYLIKTRGQQVTLSCSPISGHRSVSWYQQTPGQGLQFLFEYFSETQRNKGNFPGRFSGRQFSNSRSEMNVSTLELGDSALYLCASSLATPLSDEQYFGPGTRLTVT.

This chain's CDR3 is CASSSSDPNTEAFF. The DNA for the CDR3 is TGTGCCAGCAGTTCCTCAGACCCGAACACTGAAGCTTTCTTT. J is TRBJ1-1 and V is TRBV7-9; D gene ambiguous. Trimming pared 6 bases from V and 1 base from J, leaving 12 bases between. The CDR3 spans 14 residues. Germline CDR1 reads SEHNR; CDR2 reads FQNEAQ (reference sequence).

The genes are TRBV19 and TRBJ2-7, with D maybe TRBD2 (5 bases). This CDR3 contains 14 residues. The germline V gene has CDR1 LNHDA and CDR2 SQIVND (reference sequence). Trimming removed 3 bases from V and 6 bases from J, with 15 bases in between. This CDR3 reads CASSILGPGGEQYF. DNA of the CDR3: TGTGCCAGTAGTATTTTAGGGCCTGGAGGCGAGCAGTACTTC.

The chain recombines TRBV7-2 with TRBJ1-1; TRBD1 matches at 7 bases. The CDR3 totals 12 residues. Looked up from germline, CDR1 is SGHTA and CDR2 is FQGNSA. Trimming at V came to 5 bases and at J to 8 bases, leaving 5 bases not matched to a gene. CDR3 in amino acids: CASSETGVEAFF. The CDR3 region has the DNA TGTGCCAGCAGCGAAACAGGGGTGGAAGCTTTCTTT.